The rows below give T cell receptor beta chains drawn from one sample of a study of blood T cells in healthy people across ages. TCRdb re-analysed the 5' RACE reads in MiXCR, keeping a single row per CDR3 protein. The sample holds 850,000 to 1,100,000 distinct CDR3 sequences, 30% to 40% seen once. The sequenced sample consisted of blood. The source of these receptors is a young man in good health. Each CDR3 is given with its conserved first and last residue. A D gene is named only where the DNA matches it firmly. Size values are once, few and many counts, or a class for expanded clones, and some rows have none.

cdr3_aa: CASSPWGTNTEAFF
cdr3_nt: TGTGCCAGCTCACCTTGGGGGACGAACACTGAAGCTTTCTTT
v_call: TRBV18
j_call: TRBJ1-1
d_call: .
clone_size: few

cdr3_aa: CASRNHGPCSTEAFF
cdr3_nt: TGTGCCAGCAGAAACCACGGACCCTGTTCCACTGAAGCTTTCTTT
v_call: TRBV6-6
j_call: TRBJ1-1
d_call: .
clone_size: .

cdr3_aa: CASSPRGREKRSEAFF
cdr3_nt: TGTGCCAGCAGCCCCCGCGGGCGTGAGAAGAGATCTGAAGCTTTCTTT
v_call: TRBV4-2
j_call: TRBJ1-1
d_call: .
clone_size: few

cdr3_aa: CASSQDFGGNEQFF
cdr3_nt: TGCGCCAGCAGCCAAGATTTCGGGGGCAATGAGCAGTTCTTC
v_call: TRBV4-1
j_call: TRBJ2-1
d_call: .
clone_size: .

cdr3_aa: CASSFPRADTQYF
cdr3_nt: TGTGCCAGCAGTTTCCCCAGAGCAGATACACAGTATTTT
v_call: TRBV6-2/TRBV6-3
j_call: TRBJ2-3
d_call: .
clone_size: few

cdr3_aa: CASSVTGLNTEAFF
cdr3_nt: TGTGCCAGCAGTGTAACAGGTCTGAACACTGAAGCTTTCTTT
v_call: TRBV2
j_call: TRBJ1-1
d_call: .
clone_size: few

cdr3_aa: CASSSPDSWNYGYTF
cdr3_nt: TGTGCCAGCAGCTCGCCGGACAGCTGGAACTATGGCTACACCTTC
v_call: TRBV7-2
j_call: TRBJ1-2
d_call: .
clone_size: few

cdr3_aa: CATSDLPRQATNEKLFF
cdr3_nt: TGTGCCACCAGTGATTTGCCCCGACAGGCAACTAATGAAAAACTGTTTTTT
v_call: TRBV24-1
j_call: TRBJ1-4
d_call: .
clone_size: .

cdr3_aa: CSVPNRGGYGYTF
cdr3_nt: TGCAGTGTTCCAAACAGGGGCGGCTATGGCTACACCTTC
v_call: TRBV20-1
j_call: TRBJ1-2
d_call: TRBD1
clone_size: .

cdr3_aa: CASSLGGLATDTQYF
cdr3_nt: TGTGCCAGCAGCTTAGGGGGACTAGCCACAGATACGCAGTATTTT
v_call: TRBV7-9
j_call: TRBJ2-3
d_call: TRBD2
clone_size: few

cdr3_aa: CASHQGGDNQPQHF
cdr3_nt: TGTGCCAGTCACCAGGGCGGCGACAATCAGCCCCAGCATTTT
v_call: TRBV28
j_call: TRBJ1-5
d_call: .
clone_size: .

cdr3_aa: CSAPQSGDLGEQYF
cdr3_nt: TGCAGTGCTCCACAGAGCGGGGACCTGGGCGAGCAGTACTTC
v_call: TRBV20-1
j_call: TRBJ2-7
d_call: TRBD2
clone_size: .

cdr3_aa: CASKTGILNEKLFF
cdr3_nt: TGTGCCAGCAAGACCGGGATCTTGAATGAAAAACTGTTTTTT
v_call: TRBV27
j_call: TRBJ1-4
d_call: .
clone_size: .

cdr3_aa: CASSDREPGETQYF
cdr3_nt: TGTGCCAGCAGTGATAGGGAGCCGGGAGAGACCCAGTACTTC
v_call: TRBV12-3/TRBV12-4
j_call: TRBJ2-5
d_call: .
clone_size: .

cdr3_aa: CASERSGVYEQYF
cdr3_nt: TGTGCCAGCGAAAGGTCCGGGGTCTACGAGCAGTACTTC
v_call: TRBV25-1
j_call: TRBJ2-7
d_call: .
clone_size: .

cdr3_aa: CASSRTGPDTQYF
cdr3_nt: TGTGCCAGCAGCCGGACTGGACCTGATACGCAGTATTTT
v_call: TRBV6-5
j_call: TRBJ2-3
d_call: .
clone_size: .

cdr3_aa: CASSAGGLSYNEQFF
cdr3_nt: TGTGCCAGCAGCGCTGGGGGGCTCTCCTACAATGAGCAGTTCTTC
v_call: TRBV12-3/TRBV12-4
j_call: TRBJ2-1
d_call: .
clone_size: .

cdr3_aa: CSGSNQPQHF
cdr3_nt: TGCAGCGGCAGCAATCAGCCCCAGCATTTT
v_call: TRBV29-1
j_call: TRBJ1-5
d_call: .
clone_size: few

cdr3_aa: CSGSWTGPNTEAFF
cdr3_nt: TGCAGCGGATCCTGGACAGGGCCGAACACTGAAGCTTTCTTT
v_call: TRBV29-1
j_call: TRBJ1-1
d_call: TRBD1
clone_size: few

cdr3_aa: CASSFTGTGQETQYF
cdr3_nt: TGCGCCAGCAGCTTTACCGGGACCGGGCAAGAGACCCAGTACTTC
v_call: TRBV5-1
j_call: TRBJ2-5
d_call: .
clone_size: once

cdr3_aa: CASSLVFSEETQYF
cdr3_nt: TGTGCCAGCAGCTTAGTATTCTCTGAAGAGACCCAGTACTTC
v_call: TRBV7-2
j_call: TRBJ2-5
d_call: .
clone_size: .

cdr3_aa: CASSVGAGSTNEKLFF
cdr3_nt: TGTGCCAGCAGCGTAGGAGCAGGCTCAACTAATGAAAAACTGTTTTTT
v_call: TRBV9
j_call: TRBJ1-4
d_call: .
clone_size: .

cdr3_aa: CASSVAGVNEKLFF
cdr3_nt: TGTGCCAGCAGCGTAGCCGGGGTTAATGAAAAACTGTTTTTT
v_call: TRBV9
j_call: TRBJ1-4
d_call: .
clone_size: .

cdr3_aa: CSAKSDREGQPQHF
cdr3_nt: TGCAGTGCTAAGAGCGACAGGGAGGGTCAGCCCCAGCATTTT
v_call: TRBV20-1
j_call: TRBJ1-5
d_call: TRBD1
clone_size: .

cdr3_aa: CSAILLQETQYF
cdr3_nt: TGCAGTGCTATCCTACTCCAAGAGACCCAGTACTTC
v_call: TRBV20-1
j_call: TRBJ2-5
d_call: .
clone_size: .

cdr3_aa: CATRVEGVAEAFF
cdr3_nt: TGTGCCACCAGGGTGGAGGGAGTGGCTGAAGCTTTCTTT
v_call: TRBV6-1
j_call: TRBJ1-1
d_call: .
clone_size: .

cdr3_aa: CASGNNEQYF
cdr3_nt: TGTGCCAGCGGAAACAATGAGCAGTACTTC
v_call: TRBV27
j_call: TRBJ2-7
d_call: .
clone_size: .

cdr3_aa: CASSLKSDTQYF
cdr3_nt: TGTGCCAGCAGTTTAAAGTCAGATACGCAGTATTTT
v_call: TRBV28
j_call: TRBJ2-3
d_call: .
clone_size: few

cdr3_aa: CASSTDISKYNEQFF
cdr3_nt: TGTGCCAGCAGTACCGACATTTCAAAATACAATGAGCAGTTCTTC
v_call: TRBV28
j_call: TRBJ2-1
d_call: .
clone_size: .

cdr3_aa: CASSPQGDNSYNEQFF
cdr3_nt: TGTGCCAGCAGCCCCCAAGGGGACAACTCCTACAATGAGCAGTTCTTC
v_call: TRBV9
j_call: TRBJ2-1
d_call: .
clone_size: .